Here is one TCR beta chain with its context. Its antigen is not identified. The data stem from a study of OX40 agonist ivuxolimab in advanced cancers. Overall study context: The dose of intravenous ivuxolimab that patients received every 2 weeks ranged from 0.01 to 10 mg/kg. A mean age of around 63 years, range roughly 23 to 85, was recorded, and 70% to 85% were male. Study-wide findings and caveats: Antigen specificity of clonally expanded peripheral T cells was not established. Some patients who did not respond also had low normalized T-cell clonal expansion.

Trimming removed 4 bases at V and 8 bases at J, with 9 bases between. Germline-derived CDR1 and CDR2 are SGHVS and FNYEAQ. The CDR3 totals 12 residues. The table came from immunoSEQ multiplex PCR; TCRdb's copy has only in-frame clones and leaves some out. The table shows approximately 47,000 clones, with about 81% occurring only once. The sequencing here drew on CD4+ or CD8+ T cells sorted from blood, taken in a trial of the OX40 agonist ivuxolimab. This receptor was taken from an adult with an advanced solid tumor such as melanoma, head and neck, liver or kidney cancer. The V gene is TRBV7-6, the J gene TRBJ2-1; D remains unclear. CDR3 sequence (DNA): TGTGCCAGCAGCTCCGAACTCTATGAGCAGTTCTTC. Translated, it gives CASSSELYEQFF.